This T cell receptor beta chain was sequenced during a study of blood T cell repertoires in COVID-19. Generated by immunoSEQ multiplex PCR, the TCRdb table keeps only in-frame clones and is missing some. The table lists 85,000 to 100,000 clones, approximately 90% of them singletons. The CDR3 length is 18 residues. Germline loops: CDR1 SGHRS, CDR2 YFSETQ. The V gene end was trimmed by 0 bases and the J gene end by 0 bases; junction bases not matched to a gene: 4. The chain carries TRBV5-1 and TRBJ1-4; 11 bases align to TRBD1. The TCR comes from a man between 60 and 75 years old with acute or convalescent COVID-19. The sequenced sample was peripheral blood. CDR3 loop: CASSLGDRGFSTNEKLFF. The CDR3 DNA is TGCGCCAGCAGCTTGGGGGACAGGGGGTTCTCAACTAATGAAAAACTGTTTTTT.